This T cell receptor beta chain derives from a study of T cell repertoires in cytomegalovirus infection. Study background: Public TCR beta signatures provided an indication of both CMV infection and a matching HLA type.

TCRdb passed the reads through MiXCR, listing each CDR3 protein once. The profile shows about 920,000 distinct CDR3 sequences, about a third of them singletons. This CDR3 is 15 amino acids long. Trimming took 3 bases from V and 3 from J, leaving 14 bases between them. Comments on this clonotype: The antigen is not known.

Overall study results and limits: Within the response measured ex vivo, HLA-C-restricted CMV-specific TCR beta clonotypes were dominant.

Here the sequenced sample was cultured CD8+ T cells from PBMCs, taken from culture after CMV antigen stimulation. This chain uses TRBV12-3 or TRBV12-4 with TRBJ1-1, with D unclear. The origin of this receptor is a human donor in good health (CMV status not recorded). Some clones in this sample may be carry-over from other donors' samples. The CDR3 is CASSFNRGGYTEAFF. CDR3 DNA sequence: TGTGCCAGCAGTTTTAATCGAGGAGGGTACACTGAAGCTTTCTTT.